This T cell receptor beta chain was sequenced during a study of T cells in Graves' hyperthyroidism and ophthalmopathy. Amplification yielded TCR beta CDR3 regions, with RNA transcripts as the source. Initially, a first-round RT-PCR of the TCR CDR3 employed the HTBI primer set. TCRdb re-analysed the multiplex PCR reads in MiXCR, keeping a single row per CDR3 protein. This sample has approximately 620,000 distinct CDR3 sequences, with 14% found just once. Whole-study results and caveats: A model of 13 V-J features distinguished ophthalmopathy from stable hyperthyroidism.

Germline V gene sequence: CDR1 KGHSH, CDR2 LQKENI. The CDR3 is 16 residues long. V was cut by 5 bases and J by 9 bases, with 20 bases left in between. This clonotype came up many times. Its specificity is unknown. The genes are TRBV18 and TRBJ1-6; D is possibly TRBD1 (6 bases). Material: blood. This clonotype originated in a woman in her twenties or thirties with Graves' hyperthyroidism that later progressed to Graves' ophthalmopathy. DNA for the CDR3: TGTGCCAGCTCAACCGAGACAGGACTGTCTGGTTCACCCCTCCACTTT. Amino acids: CASSTETGLSGSPLHF.